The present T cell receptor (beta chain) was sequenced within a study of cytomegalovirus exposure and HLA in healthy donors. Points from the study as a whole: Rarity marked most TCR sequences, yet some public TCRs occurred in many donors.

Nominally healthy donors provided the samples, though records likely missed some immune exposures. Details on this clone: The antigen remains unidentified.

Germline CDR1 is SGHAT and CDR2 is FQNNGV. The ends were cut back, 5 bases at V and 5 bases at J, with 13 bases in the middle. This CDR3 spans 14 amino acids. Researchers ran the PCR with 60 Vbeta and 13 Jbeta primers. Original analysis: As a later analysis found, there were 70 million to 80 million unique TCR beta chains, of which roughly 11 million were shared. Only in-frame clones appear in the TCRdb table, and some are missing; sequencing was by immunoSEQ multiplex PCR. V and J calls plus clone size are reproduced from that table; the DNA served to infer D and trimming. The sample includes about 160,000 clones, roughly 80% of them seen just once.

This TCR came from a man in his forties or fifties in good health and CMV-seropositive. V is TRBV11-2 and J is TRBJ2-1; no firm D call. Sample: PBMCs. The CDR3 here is CASSRTSLDNEQFF. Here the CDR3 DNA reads TGTGCCAGCAGCAGAACGAGTTTAGACAATGAGCAGTTCTTC.